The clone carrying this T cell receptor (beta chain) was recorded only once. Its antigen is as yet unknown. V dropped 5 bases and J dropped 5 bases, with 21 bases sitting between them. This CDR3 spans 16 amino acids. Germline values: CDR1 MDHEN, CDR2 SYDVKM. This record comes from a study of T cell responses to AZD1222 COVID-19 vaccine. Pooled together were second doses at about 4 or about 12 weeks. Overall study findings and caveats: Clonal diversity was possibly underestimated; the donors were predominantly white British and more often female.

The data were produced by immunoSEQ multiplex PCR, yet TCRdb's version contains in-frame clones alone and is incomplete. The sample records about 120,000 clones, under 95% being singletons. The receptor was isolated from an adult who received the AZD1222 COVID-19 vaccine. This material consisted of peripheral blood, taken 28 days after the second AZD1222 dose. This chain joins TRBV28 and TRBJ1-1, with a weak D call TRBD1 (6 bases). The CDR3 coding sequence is TGTGCCAGCAGTCCCCCCCAGGGTGGGGGGCGGACTGAAGCTTTCTTT. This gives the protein CASSPPQGGGRTEAFF.